This T cell receptor beta chain was sequenced for a study of control samples from healthy donors and cancer patients. The CDR3 is made up of 12 amino acids. Germline lookup yields CDR1 SGHTA and CDR2 FQGNSA. Trimming stripped 4 bases from V and 2 bases from J, with 6 bases between. The table came from immunoSEQ multiplex PCR; TCRdb's copy has only in-frame clones and leaves some out. Of around 200,000 clones listed, around 94% are singletons. The sequence was collected from a man aged 50 or older in good health. Sequenced material: blood. The rearrangement links TRBV7-2 to TRBJ2-7, with D unclear. The CDR3 protein is CASSSSPYEQYF. The CDR3 DNA reads TGTGCCAGCAGCTCGTCCCCCTACGAGCAGTACTTC.